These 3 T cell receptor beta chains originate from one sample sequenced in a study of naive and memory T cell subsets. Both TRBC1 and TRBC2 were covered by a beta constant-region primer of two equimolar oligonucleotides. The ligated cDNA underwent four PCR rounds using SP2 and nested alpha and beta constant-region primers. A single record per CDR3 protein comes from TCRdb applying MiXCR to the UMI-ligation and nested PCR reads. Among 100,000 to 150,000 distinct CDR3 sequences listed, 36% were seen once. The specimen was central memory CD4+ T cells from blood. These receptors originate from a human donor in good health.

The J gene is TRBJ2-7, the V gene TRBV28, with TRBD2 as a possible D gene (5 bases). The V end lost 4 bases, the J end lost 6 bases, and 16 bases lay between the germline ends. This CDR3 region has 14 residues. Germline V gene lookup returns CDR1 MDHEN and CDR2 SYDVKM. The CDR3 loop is CASSSLPIATEQYF. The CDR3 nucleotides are TGTGCCAGCAGTTCTCTACCCATAGCGACCGAGCAGTACTTC.

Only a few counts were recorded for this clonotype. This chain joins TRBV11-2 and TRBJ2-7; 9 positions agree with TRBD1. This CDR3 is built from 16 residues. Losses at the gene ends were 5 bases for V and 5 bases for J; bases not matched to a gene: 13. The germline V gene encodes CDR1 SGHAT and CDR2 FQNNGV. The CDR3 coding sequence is TGTGCCAGCAGCCCTAGACGGGGACAGGGTGTCCACGAGCAGTACTTC. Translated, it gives CASSPRRGQGVHEQYF.

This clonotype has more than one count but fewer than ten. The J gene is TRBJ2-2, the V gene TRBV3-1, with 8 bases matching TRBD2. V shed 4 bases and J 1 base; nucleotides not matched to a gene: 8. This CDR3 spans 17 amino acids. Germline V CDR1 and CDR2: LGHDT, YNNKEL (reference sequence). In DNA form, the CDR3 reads TGTGCCAGCAGCCGATACTCAGCGGGAGTGAACACCGGGGAGCTGTTTTTT. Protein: CASSRYSAGVNTGELFF.